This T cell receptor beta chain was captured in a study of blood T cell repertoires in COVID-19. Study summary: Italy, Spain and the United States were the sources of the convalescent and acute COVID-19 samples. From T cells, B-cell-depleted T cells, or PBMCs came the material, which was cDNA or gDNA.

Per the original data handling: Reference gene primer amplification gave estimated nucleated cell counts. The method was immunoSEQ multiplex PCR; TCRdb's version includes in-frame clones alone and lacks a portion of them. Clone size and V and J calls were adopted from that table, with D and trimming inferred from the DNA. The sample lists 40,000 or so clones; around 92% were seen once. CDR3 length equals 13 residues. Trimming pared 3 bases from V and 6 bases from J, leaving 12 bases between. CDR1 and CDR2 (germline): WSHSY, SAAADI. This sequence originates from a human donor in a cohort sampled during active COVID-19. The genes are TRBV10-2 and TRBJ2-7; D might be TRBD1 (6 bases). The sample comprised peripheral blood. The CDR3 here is CASSDSWGPEQYF. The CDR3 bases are TGCGCCAGCAGTGACTCATGGGGGCCCGAGCAGTACTTC.